The next 7 T cell receptor beta chains were all read from a single sample in a study of cytomegalovirus exposure and HLA in healthy donors. The PCR ran on 60 Vbeta and 13 Jbeta primers. Libraries were prepared by immunoSEQ multiplex PCR; TCRdb keeps only in-frame clonotypes and omits some of them. The table lists about 110,000 clones, around three quarters of them singletons, with under 1.5% in the top ten. The sample consisted of PBMCs. Receptor source: a woman between 25 and 40 years old in good health and CMV-seronegative.

The chain employs TRBV4-3 and TRBJ1-2; tentative D call: TRBD1 (6 bases). The germline gives CDR1 LGHNA, CDR2 YSLEER. The CDR3 consists of 11 residues. V gave up 1 base and J gave up 13 bases, with 10 bases separating them. The CDR3 loop is CASSQAKGGTF. CDR3 nucleotide sequence: TGCGCCAGCAGCCAAGCGAAAGGGGGCACCTTC.

The chain has TRBV2 and TRBJ2-4; the match to TRBD1 covers 7 bases. J gave up 1 base and V 4 bases, and 19 bases lay outside the gene matches. The CDR3 sequence is 20 residues long. Per germline, CDR1 SNHLY and CDR2 FYNNEI. CDR3 amino acids: CASSGARDRVLNGAKNIQYF. The CDR3 bases are TGTGCCAGCAGTGGGGCACGAGACAGGGTGCTAAATGGCGCCAAAAACATTCAGTACTTC.

This sequence joins TRBV4-2 and TRBJ1-1; tentatively, D is TRBD1 (5 bases). Germline V gene lookup returns CDR1 LGHNA and CDR2 YNFKEQ. There are 15 residues in the CDR3. V was clipped by 8 bases and J by 2 bases, with 18 bases between them. This CDR3 is CASRPPGQENTEAFF. The CDR3 nucleotides are TGTGCCAGCCGACCCCCCGGACAAGAAAACACTGAAGCTTTCTTT.

The chain combines TRBV7-2 with TRBJ2-7, with a weak D call TRBD1 (6 bases). V shed 1 base and J shed 3 bases, with 10 bases lying between them. The CDR3 has 14 residues. CDR1 is SGHTA, CDR2 FQGNSA, per germline. CDR3 amino acids: CASSLEQGGYEQYF. DNA for the CDR3: TGTGCCAGCAGCTTAGAACAGGGTGGCTACGAGCAGTACTTC.

The genes are TRBV28 and TRBJ2-7; D not certain. CDR1 is MDHEN and CDR2 is SYDVKM in the germline V gene. Trimming left V 2 bases short and J 5 bases short, with 13 bases between. The CDR3 runs to 14 residues. This CDR3 reads CASSLIVSFDEQYF. The CDR3 coding sequence is TGTGCCAGCAGTTTAATAGTGTCCTTTGACGAGCAGTACTTC.

V is TRBV4-3 and J is TRBJ2-1, with TRBD1 matching over 10 bases. The germline gives CDR1 LGHNA, CDR2 YSLEER. V lost 4 bases, J lost 5 bases, and 2 bases stayed unmatched. The CDR3 is 14 residues long. The CDR3 is CASSLGTGDNEQFF. DNA of the CDR3: TGCGCCAGCAGCCTCGGGACAGGGGACAATGAGCAGTTCTTC.

The chain couples TRBV18 to TRBJ2-5; the D gene is possibly TRBD2 (6 bases). From germline, CDR1 is KGHSH and CDR2 LQKENI. CDR3 length: 15 residues. The V and J ends lost 5 bases and 1 base respectively, with 14 bases between them. The CDR3 reads CASSYGDSIQETQYF. As DNA, the CDR3 is TGTGCCAGCTCATATGGGGACTCCATCCAAGAGACCCAGTACTTC.